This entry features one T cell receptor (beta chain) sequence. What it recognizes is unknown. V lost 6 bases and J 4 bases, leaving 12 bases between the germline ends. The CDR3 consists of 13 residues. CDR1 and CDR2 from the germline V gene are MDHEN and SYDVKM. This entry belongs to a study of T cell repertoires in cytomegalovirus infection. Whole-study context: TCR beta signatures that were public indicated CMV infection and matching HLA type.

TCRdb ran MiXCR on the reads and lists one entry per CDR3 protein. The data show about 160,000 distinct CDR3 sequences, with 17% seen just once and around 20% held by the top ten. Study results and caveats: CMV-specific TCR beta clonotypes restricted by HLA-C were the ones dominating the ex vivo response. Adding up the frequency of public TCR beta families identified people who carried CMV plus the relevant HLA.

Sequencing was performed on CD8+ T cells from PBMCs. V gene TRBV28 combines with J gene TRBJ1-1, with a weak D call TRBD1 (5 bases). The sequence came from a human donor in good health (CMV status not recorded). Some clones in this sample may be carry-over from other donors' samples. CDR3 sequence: CASSLTVVTEAFF. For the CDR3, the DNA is TGTGCCAGCAGCCTGACAGTGGTCACTGAAGCTTTCTTT.